These 26 T cell receptor beta chains originate from one sample sequenced in a study of shared clonotypes between healthy human individuals. Sequencing was performed with immunoSEQ multiplex PCR; in TCRdb, only in-frame clones are kept and a portion is missing. Altogether roughly 320,000 clones are present, more than 75% being singletons, with the ten largest covering roughly 16%. Sequenced sample: memory CD8+ T cells sorted from blood. Subset indicated: CD45RO+ cells pooled with CCR7-negative TemRA cells. Every receptor here comes from a young man in good health.

CDR3 residues: CAWVGTGSYEQYF. DNA for the CDR3: TGTGCCTGGGTCGGGACAGGGTCCTACGAGCAGTACTTC. The rearrangement joins TRBV30 to TRBJ2-7; 9 nucleotides align to TRBD1. Germline V lookup: CDR1 GTSNPN, CDR2 SVGIG (reference sequence). This CDR3 contains 13 residues. Unmatched junction bases numbered 3, after V lost 5 bases and J lost 1 base.

V is TRBV6-5 and J is TRBJ1-2; no clear D. The V gene's germline CDR1 is MNHEY and CDR2 SVGAGI. The V end lost 1 base, the J end lost 7 bases, and 19 bases lay between the germline ends. The CDR3 length is 16 residues. In DNA form, the CDR3 reads TGTGCCAGCAGTTACTGGTTTCCCGCACCAATTAGTGGCTACACCTTC. This sequence encodes CASSYWFPAPISGYTF.

The rearrangement uses TRBV25-1 and TRBJ1-4, with no clear D. CDR3 length: 12 amino acids. Germline CDR1 and CDR2: MGHDK and SYGVNS. V was trimmed by 6 bases and J by 10 bases, leaving 12 bases between them. The DNA for the CDR3 is TGTGCCAGCAGAGGTGGGTTGGGAAAACTGTTTTTT. Translating gives CASRGGLGKLFF.

The rearrangement uses TRBV27 and TRBJ1-6; D may be TRBD1 (5 bases). The CDR3 contains 15 residues. The germline V gene encodes CDR1 MNHEY and CDR2 SMNVEV (reference sequence). The V end lost 2 bases, the J end lost 12 bases, and 17 bases lay between the germline ends. Here the CDR3 DNA reads TGTGCCAGCAGTTTAAAGGGTGAGGGGATACGACCCCTCCACTTT. This encodes CASSLKGEGIRPLHF.

This chain uses TRBV5-6 with TRBJ2-7, with a weak D call TRBD1 (6 bases). The CDR3 covers 14 residues. Germline V gene lookup returns CDR1 SGHDT and CDR2 YYEEEE. Between the trimmed V and J ends, which lost 2 bases and 1 base, there was a span of 10 bases. The CDR3 sequence is CASSFQDRSYEQYF. The CDR3 region has the DNA TGTGCCAGCAGCTTCCAGGACAGATCCTACGAGCAGTACTTC. The entire variable domain, with the rest obtained from reference TRBV5-6 and TRBJ2-7, is as follows: DAGVTQSPTHLIKTRGQQVTLRCSPKSGHDTVSWYQQALGQGPQFIFQYYEEEERQRGNFPDRFSGHQFPNYSSELNVNALLLGDSALYLCASSFQDRSYEQYFGPGTRLTVT.

The V gene is TRBV4-1, the J gene TRBJ2-7; 8 bases agree with TRBD2. V dropped 1 base and J dropped 0; count of bases not matched to a gene: 2. The CDR3 loop spans 15 amino acids. Germline values: CDR1 MGHRA, CDR2 YSYEKL. CDR3 in DNA: TGCGCCAGCAGCCAAGGCGGGGGGTCCTCCTACGAGCAGTACTTC. Its protein is CASSQGGGSSYEQYF.

There are a few counts of this clone. The V and J genes are TRBV4-1 and TRBJ2-2; D unresolved. Germline values: CDR1 MGHRA, CDR2 YSYEKL. The CDR3 is made up of 12 amino acids. The germline V and J ends were trimmed by 6 bases and 7 bases, with 9 bases remaining between them. The CDR3 is CASRPENGELFF. CDR3 bases: TGCGCCAGCAGGCCGGAGAACGGGGAGCTGTTTTTT.

The rearrangement joins TRBV11-2 to TRBJ2-5; D perhaps matches TRBD1 (5 bases). Deletions cut 5 bases from V and 9 bases from J, with 16 bases between. Germline V gene sequence: CDR1 SGHAT, CDR2 FQNNGV. This CDR3 comprises 13 residues. The CDR3 loop reads CASSPSGSGAQYF. The CDR3 region has the DNA TGTGCCAGCAGCCCCTCAGGGTCCGGAGCCCAGTACTTC.

The chain employs TRBV5-6 and TRBJ2-7; 8 bases are a match to TRBD1. The CDR3 length is 15 residues. V dropped 4 bases and J dropped 2; count of bases not matched to a gene: 8. Germline V gene sequence: CDR1 SGHDT, CDR2 YYEEEE. CDR3 sequence: CASSPRLTGAYEQYF. DNA for the CDR3: TGTGCCAGCAGCCCTAGGTTGACAGGGGCCTACGAGCAGTACTTC.

The chain carries TRBV5-6 and TRBJ2-7, with D possibly TRBD1 on 6 matching bases. The length of the CDR3 is 13 residues. Germline V gene sequence: CDR1 SGHDT, CDR2 YYEEEE. The ends were cut back, 4 bases at V and 3 bases at J, with 11 bases in the middle. As DNA, the CDR3 is TGTGCCAGCAGCACCGGGACAAGCTACGAGCAGTACTTC. This sequence encodes CASSTGTSYEQYF.

CDR3 nucleotides: TGTGCCAGCAGCTTAGAATCCCGAGGGACCCAGTACTTC. This sequence encodes CASSLESRGTQYF. V gene TRBV7-8 combines with J gene TRBJ2-5; D is unclear. V lost 1 base, J lost 7 bases, and 10 bases lay in between. The CDR3 is 13 residues long. CDR1 is SGHVS and CDR2 is FQNEAQ in the germline V gene. The full variable domain, completed using reference TRBV7-8 and TRBJ2-5, is GAGVSQSPRYKVAKRGQDVALRCDPISGHVSLFWYQQALGQGPEFLTYFQNEAQLDKSGLPSDRFFAERPEGSVSTLKIQRTQQEDSAVYLCASSLESRGTQYFGPGTRLLVL.

This rearrangement joins TRBV28 to TRBJ2-7; D might be TRBD1 (6 bases). The V end was cut by 8 bases, the J end by 2 bases, with 16 bases between. The CDR3 loop spans 14 amino acids. CDR1 MDHEN and CDR2 SYDVKM come from the germline V gene. CDR3 coding DNA: TGTGCCAGCCGTAACGGACAGCCTCCCTACGAGCAGTACTTC. This gives the protein CASRNGQPPYEQYF.

This chain uses TRBV11-2 with TRBJ2-7; the D gene is possibly TRBD2 (5 bases). This CDR3 has 16 residues. Trimming cost V 7 bases and J 5 bases, with 24 bases left between them. Germline CDR1 reads SGHAT; CDR2 reads FQNNGV. The CDR3 region is CASTLSPEGRVHEQYF. The CDR3 coding sequence is TGTGCCAGCACCCTCTCCCCCGAGGGCCGGGTCCACGAGCAGTACTTC.

The gene calls are TRBV7-8 and TRBJ1-1; 8 nucleotides agree with TRBD1. Germline CDR1 and CDR2: SGHVS and FQNEAQ. V lost 5 bases to trimming and J lost 5 bases; unmatched junction nucleotides: 10. The CDR3 extends over 15 amino acids. Written as DNA, the CDR3 is TGTGCCAGCAGCAACAGGACAGGGAGGCGTACTGAAGCTTTCTTT. This codes for CASSNRTGRRTEAFF.

The CDR3 DNA reads as TGTGCCAGCAGCGCCTCCCTGACTCAGGGTTTCACAGATACGCAGTATTTT. This encodes CASSASLTQGFTDTQYF. This chain uses TRBV9 with TRBJ2-3; D is perhaps TRBD1 (5 bases). This CDR3 contains 17 residues. Germline assignment: CDR1 SGDLS and CDR2 YYNGEE. V was trimmed by 3 bases and J by 2 bases, leaving 19 bases between them.

In this sample, this clone turned up once. The chain carries TRBV7-9 and TRBJ2-1; D not resolved. This CDR3 is built from 12 residues. Deletions cut 5 bases from V and 4 bases from J, with 6 bases between. The V gene's germline CDR1 is SEHNR and CDR2 FQNEAQ (reference sequence). The CDR3 here is CASSQEYNEQFF. CDR3 DNA: TGTGCCAGCAGCCAAGAATACAATGAGCAGTTCTTC.

The chain employs TRBV27 and TRBJ2-2; 9 bases line up with TRBD2. The CDR3 spans 14 residues. Trimming took 7 bases from V and 5 from J; bases not matched to a gene: 5. CDR1 and CDR2 (germline): MNHEY, SMNVEV (reference sequence). The CDR3 coding sequence is TGTGCCAGCATGTGGCTAGCGGGGACCGGGGAGCTGTTTTTT. This sequence encodes CASMWLAGTGELFF.

The sample holds one count of this clone. The J gene is TRBJ1-1, the V gene TRBV5-4; D unclear. Germline lookup yields CDR1 SGHNT and CDR2 YYREEE (reference sequence). The CDR3 has 13 amino acids. V was pared by 0 bases and J by 5 bases, with 8 bases between. The CDR3 region has the DNA TGTGCCAGCAGCTTGGTCACGGCTACTGAAGCTTTCTTT. It codes for CASSLVTATEAFF.

This rearrangement joins TRBV19 to TRBJ2-1, with D hard to call. Between the trimmed V and J ends, which lost 3 bases and 3 bases, there was a span of 6 bases. The CDR3 is made up of 13 amino acids. Germline assignment: CDR1 LNHDA and CDR2 SQIVND (reference sequence). CDR3 protein: CASSIRLYNEQFF. The CDR3 region has the DNA TGTGCCAGTAGTATCCGCCTCTACAATGAGCAGTTCTTC.

V and J are TRBV6-6 and TRBJ2-2; no clear D. CDR1 is MNHNY and CDR2 is SVGAGI in the germline V gene (reference sequence). Trimming cost V 4 bases and J 5 bases, with 8 bases left between them. This CDR3 has 13 amino acids. The CDR3 DNA follows: TGTGCCAGCAGTTTCACACAAACCGGGGAGCTGTTTTTT. Its translation: CASSFTQTGELFF.

On this clone itself: Other nucleotide sequences from this sample produce the same CDR3. The chain joins TRBV2 to TRBJ1-3; no reliable D call. CDR1 and CDR2 from the germline V gene are SNHLY and FYNNEI. The V and J ends lost 2 bases and 0 bases respectively, with 5 bases between them. The CDR3 loop spans 14 amino acids. Here the CDR3 DNA reads TGTGCCAGCAGTGAAACTGCCTCTGGAAACACCATATATTTT. Its translation is CASSETASGNTIYF. The full variable domain, rest sourced from reference TRBV2 and TRBJ1-3, is EPEVTQTPSHQVTQMGQEVILRCVPISNHLYFYWYRQILGQKVEFLVSFYNNEISEKSEIFDDQFSVERPDGSNFTLKIRSTKLEDSAMYFCASSETASGNTIYFGEGSWLTVV.

The CDR3 region has the DNA TGTGCCAGCAGTGAAGTGGGCTATGGCTACACCTTC. Translated: CASSEVGYGYTF. The chain combines TRBV6-1 with TRBJ1-2; D is ambiguous. Germline lookup yields CDR1 MNHNS and CDR2 SASEGT. The V end lost 1 base, the J end lost 4 bases, and 4 bases lay between the germline ends. The CDR3 has 12 amino acids.

This chain connects TRBV30 to TRBJ2-5; 10 bases are shared with TRBD2. Germline CDR1 GTSNPN, CDR2 SVGIG (reference sequence). J lost 4 bases, V lost 3 bases, and 11 bases had no gene match. This CDR3 spans 16 amino acids. The CDR3 protein is CAWRDLAGDAVETQYF. In nucleotides, the CDR3 is TGTGCCTGGAGGGACCTAGCGGGAGATGCAGTAGAGACCCAGTACTTC.

CDR3 region: CASSPIRQDVNSPLHF. For the CDR3, the DNA is TGTGCCAGCAGCCCTATTCGACAGGATGTAAATTCACCCCTCCACTTT. The genes are TRBV5-6 and TRBJ1-6, with D tentatively TRBD1 (6 bases). The V end lost 4 bases, the J end lost 7 bases, and 18 bases lay between the germline ends. In germline, CDR1 is SGHDT, CDR2 YYEEEE. The CDR3 totals 16 residues.

This clone was seen once. V is TRBV29-1 and J is TRBJ2-2; 11 bases are shared with TRBD1. The V and J ends lost 3 bases and 6 bases, in that order; junction bases with no gene match: 3. Germline V gives CDR1 SQVTM, CDR2 ANQGSEA. The CDR3 is made up of 14 amino acids. CDR3 DNA sequence: TGCAGCGTTGAGGGACAGGGGGGTGCCGGGGAGCTGTTTTTT. Its protein product is CSVEGQGGAGELFF.

On this clone itself: A junction boundary mismatches the germline segment, possibly from a read error. CDR3 protein: CASSPTLPNPEAFF. The CDR3 region has the DNA TGCGCCAGCAGCCCTACTCTACCGAACCCTGAAGCTTTCTTT. The rearrangement uses TRBV4-1 and TRBJ1-1; D gene unclear. Germline V gene lookup returns CDR1 MGHRA and CDR2 YSYEKL. This CDR3 spans 14 amino acids.